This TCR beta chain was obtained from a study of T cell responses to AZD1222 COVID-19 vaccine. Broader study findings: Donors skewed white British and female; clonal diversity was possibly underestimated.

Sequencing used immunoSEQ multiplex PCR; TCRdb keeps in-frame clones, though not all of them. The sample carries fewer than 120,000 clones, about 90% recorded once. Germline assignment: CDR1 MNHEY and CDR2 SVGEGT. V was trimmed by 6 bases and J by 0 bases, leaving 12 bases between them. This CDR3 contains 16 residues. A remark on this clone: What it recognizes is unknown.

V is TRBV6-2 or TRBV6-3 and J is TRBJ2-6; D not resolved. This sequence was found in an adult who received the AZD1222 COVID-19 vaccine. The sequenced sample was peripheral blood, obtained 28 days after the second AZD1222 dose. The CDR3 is CASSQDRLSGANVLTF. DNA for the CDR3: TGTGCCAGCAGCCAGGACCGTCTCTCTGGGGCCAACGTCCTGACTTTC.